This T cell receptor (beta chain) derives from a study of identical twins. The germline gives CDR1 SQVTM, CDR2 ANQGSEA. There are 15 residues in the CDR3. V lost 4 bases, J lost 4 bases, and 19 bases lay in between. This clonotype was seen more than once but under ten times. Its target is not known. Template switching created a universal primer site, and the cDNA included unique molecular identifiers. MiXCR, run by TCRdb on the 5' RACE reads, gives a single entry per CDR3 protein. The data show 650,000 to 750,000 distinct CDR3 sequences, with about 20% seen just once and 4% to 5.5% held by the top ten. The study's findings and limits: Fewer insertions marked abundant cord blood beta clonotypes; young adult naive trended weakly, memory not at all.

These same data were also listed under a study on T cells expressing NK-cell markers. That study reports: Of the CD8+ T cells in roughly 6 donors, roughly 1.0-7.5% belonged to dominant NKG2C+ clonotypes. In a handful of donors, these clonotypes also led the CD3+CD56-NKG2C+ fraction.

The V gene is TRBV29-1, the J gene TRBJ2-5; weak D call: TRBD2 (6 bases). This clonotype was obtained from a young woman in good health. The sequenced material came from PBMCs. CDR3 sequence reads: CSVGNGILARETQYF. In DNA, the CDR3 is TGCAGCGTTGGAAATGGTATCCTAGCGAGAGAGACCCAGTACTTC.